This TCR beta chain derives from a study of shared clonotypes between healthy human individuals. With 4 bases removed from V and 4 bases from J, the gap between germline ends came to 16 bases. Per the germline V gene, CDR1 is LNHDA and CDR2 is SQIVND (reference sequence). CDR3 length equals 16 residues. Positively selected for CCR7, the CD45RO-negative cells used as naive CD8 cells excluded terminally differentiated effector memory CD45RA+ cells. Those who donated were healthy HIV-negative adults, with no recent acute infections or vaccinations reported. Measured with immunoSEQ multiplex PCR; TCRdb has only the in-frame clones, and not every one. In the table there are 700,000 to 950,000 clones, just over 95% of which are singletons.

V gene TRBV19 combines with J gene TRBJ2-2; maybe TRBD1 (6 bases). The clonotype was recovered from a man aged 30 to 39 in good health. The sequenced material came from naive CD8+ T cells sorted from blood. The CDR3: CASSTRQDSGTGELFF. The DNA of the CDR3 is TGTGCCAGTAGTACCCGACAGGATTCGGGCACCGGGGAGCTGTTTTTT.